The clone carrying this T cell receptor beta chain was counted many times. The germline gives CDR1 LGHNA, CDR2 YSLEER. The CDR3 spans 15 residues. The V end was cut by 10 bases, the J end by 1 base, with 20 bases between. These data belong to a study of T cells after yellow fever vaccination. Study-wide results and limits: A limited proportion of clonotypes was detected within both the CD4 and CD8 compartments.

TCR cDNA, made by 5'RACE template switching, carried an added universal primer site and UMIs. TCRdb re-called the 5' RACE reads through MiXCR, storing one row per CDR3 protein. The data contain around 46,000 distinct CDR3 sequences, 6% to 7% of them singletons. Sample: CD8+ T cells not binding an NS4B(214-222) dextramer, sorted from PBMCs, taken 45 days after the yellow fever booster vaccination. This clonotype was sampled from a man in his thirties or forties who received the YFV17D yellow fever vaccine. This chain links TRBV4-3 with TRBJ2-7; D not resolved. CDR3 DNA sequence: TGCGCCAACACGGATTTCATGACCGCTTCCTACGAGCAGTACTTC. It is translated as CANTDFMTASYEQYF.